This T cell receptor (beta chain) was profiled in a study of blood T cell repertoires in COVID-19. Turning to the study itself: Donors in the United States, Italy and Spain gave samples during acute or convalescent COVID-19. Sources were T cells, B-cell-depleted T cells, or PBMCs; the material itself was cDNA or gDNA.

The CDR3 is made up of 15 amino acids. The germline V gene has CDR1 SGHVS and CDR2 FQNEAQ. Trimming stripped 2 bases from V and 5 bases from J, with 12 bases between. Authors' methods: Cell counts per sample came from amplifying reference gene primers. TCRdb's copy holds only in-frame clones and misses some; the assay was immunoSEQ multiplex PCR. V and J calls and clone size are copied from that table; D and trimming were computed from the DNA. This table holds about 250,000 clones, around 90% found once. Sequenced material: peripheral blood. The chain has TRBV7-8 and TRBJ2-2; possible D gene TRBD2, 6 bases. The TCR was taken from a man at least 80 years old with acute or convalescent COVID-19. CDR3: CASSLLRGGTGELFF. In DNA form, the CDR3 reads TGTGCCAGCAGCTTATTGCGAGGAGGGACCGGGGAGCTGTTTTTT. The full variable domain, rest sourced from reference TRBV7-8 and TRBJ2-2, is GAGVSQSPRYKVAKRGQDVALRCDPISGHVSLFWYQQALGQGPEFLTYFQNEAQLDKSGLPSDRFFAERPEGSVSTLKIQRTQQEDSAVYLCASSLLRGGTGELFFGEGSRLTVL.